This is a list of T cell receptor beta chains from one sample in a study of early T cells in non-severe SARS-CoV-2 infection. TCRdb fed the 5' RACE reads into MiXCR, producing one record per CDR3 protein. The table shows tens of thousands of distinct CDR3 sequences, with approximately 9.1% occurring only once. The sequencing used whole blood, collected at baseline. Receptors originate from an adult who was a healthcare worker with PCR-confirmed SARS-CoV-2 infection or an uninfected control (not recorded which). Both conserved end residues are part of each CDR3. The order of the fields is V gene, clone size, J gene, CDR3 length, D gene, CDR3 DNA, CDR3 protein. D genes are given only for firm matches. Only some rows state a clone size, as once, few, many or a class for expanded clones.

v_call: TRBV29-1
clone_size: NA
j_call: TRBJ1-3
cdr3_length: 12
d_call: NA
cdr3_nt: TGCAGCGTAAGACTATCCGGAAACACCATATATTTT
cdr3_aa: CSVRLSGNTIYF

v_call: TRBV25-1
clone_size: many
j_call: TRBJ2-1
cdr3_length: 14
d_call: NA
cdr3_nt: TGTGCCAGCAGTCGGGAACTACCAAGGGATGAGCAGTTCTTC
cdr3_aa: CASSRELPRDEQFF

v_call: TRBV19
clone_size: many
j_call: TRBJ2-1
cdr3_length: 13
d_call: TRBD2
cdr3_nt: TGTGCCAGTAGTAACAGCGGGGGCACTTTTTTGTTCTTC
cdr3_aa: CASSNSGGTFLFF

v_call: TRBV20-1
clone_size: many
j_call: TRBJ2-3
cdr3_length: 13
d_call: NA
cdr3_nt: TGCAGTGCTAGTGGGCTTTCTACAGATACGCAGTATTTT
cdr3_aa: CSASGLSTDTQYF

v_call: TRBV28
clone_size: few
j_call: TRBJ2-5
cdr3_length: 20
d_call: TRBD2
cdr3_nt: TGTGCCAGCAGCCCCCCTACGGGATTTCTAGCGGAACTGGGTGAAGAGACCCAGTACTTC
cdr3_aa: CASSPPTGFLAELGEETQYF

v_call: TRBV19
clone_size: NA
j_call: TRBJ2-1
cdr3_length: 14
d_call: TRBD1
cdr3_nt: TGTGCCAGTAGCCCAGGGGGCCTCGGGAATGAGCAGTTCTTC
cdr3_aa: CASSPGGLGNEQFF

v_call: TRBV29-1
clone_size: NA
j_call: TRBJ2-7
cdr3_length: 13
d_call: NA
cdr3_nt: TGCAGCGTTGATACAGGGAGATCCTACGAGCAGTACTTC
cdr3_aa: CSVDTGRSYEQYF

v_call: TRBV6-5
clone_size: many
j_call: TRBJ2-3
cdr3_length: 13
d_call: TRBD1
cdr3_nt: TGTGCCAGCAGGACAGGGGAGGTAGATACGCAGTATTTT
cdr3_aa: CASRTGEVDTQYF

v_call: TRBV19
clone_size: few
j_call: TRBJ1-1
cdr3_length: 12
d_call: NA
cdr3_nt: TGTGCCAGCTCCCAGCAGGAGGGGGAAGCTTTCTTT
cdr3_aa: CASSQQEGEAFF

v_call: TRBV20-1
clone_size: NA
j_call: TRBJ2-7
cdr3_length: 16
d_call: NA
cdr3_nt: TGCAGTGCTACCACTTTGCGGGCATCGAGCTCCTACGAGCAGTACTTC
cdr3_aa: CSATTLRASSSYEQYF

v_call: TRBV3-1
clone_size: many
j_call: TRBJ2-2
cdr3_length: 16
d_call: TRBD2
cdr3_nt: TGTGCCAGCAGCCAAACTAGCGGGATCAACACCGGGGAGCTGTTTTTT
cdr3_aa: CASSQTSGINTGELFF

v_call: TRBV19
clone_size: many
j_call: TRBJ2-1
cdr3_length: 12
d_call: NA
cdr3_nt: TGTGCCAGTAGTATTCCGGGGACTGAGCAGTTCTTC
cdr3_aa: CASSIPGTEQFF

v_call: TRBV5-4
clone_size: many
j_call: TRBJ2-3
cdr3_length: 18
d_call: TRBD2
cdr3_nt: TGTGCCAGCAGCTTGGTCGTTAGCGGGAGGGCCGGGCCAGATACGCAGTATTTT
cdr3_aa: CASSLVVSGRAGPDTQYF

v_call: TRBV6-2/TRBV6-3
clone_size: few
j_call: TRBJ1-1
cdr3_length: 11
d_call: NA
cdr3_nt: TGTGCCAGCAGTCCGGGCACTGAAGCTTTCTTT
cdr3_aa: CASSPGTEAFF

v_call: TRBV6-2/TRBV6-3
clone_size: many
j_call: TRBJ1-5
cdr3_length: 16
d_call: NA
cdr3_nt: TGTGCCAGCACGAGTAGGGGGGCTGACCGCAATCAGCCCCAGCATTTT
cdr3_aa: CASTSRGADRNQPQHF

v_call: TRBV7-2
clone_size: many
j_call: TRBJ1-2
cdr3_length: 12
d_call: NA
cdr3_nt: TGTGCCAGCAGTTTGCTCCTCTATGGCTACACCTTC
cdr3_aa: CASSLLLYGYTF

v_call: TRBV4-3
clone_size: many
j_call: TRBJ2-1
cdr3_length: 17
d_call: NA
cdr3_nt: TGCGCCAGCAGCCTGGGAGGGGGCGCGGGAGCCTACAATGAGCAGTTCTTC
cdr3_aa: CASSLGGGAGAYNEQFF

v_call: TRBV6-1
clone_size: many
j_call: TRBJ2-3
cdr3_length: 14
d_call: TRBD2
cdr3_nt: TGTGCCAGTTCGACTAGCGGGGTTACAGATACGCAGTATTTT
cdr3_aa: CASSTSGVTDTQYF

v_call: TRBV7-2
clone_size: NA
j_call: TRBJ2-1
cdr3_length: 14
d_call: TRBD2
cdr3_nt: TGTGCCAGCAGCTTAGTGACTAGCGGGAGTAGGCAGTTCTTC
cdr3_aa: CASSLVTSGSRQFF

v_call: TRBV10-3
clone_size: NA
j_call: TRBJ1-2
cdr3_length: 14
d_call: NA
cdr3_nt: TGTGCCATCAGTGAGCGGCGAAATTTGGATGGCTACACCTTC
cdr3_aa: CAISERRNLDGYTF

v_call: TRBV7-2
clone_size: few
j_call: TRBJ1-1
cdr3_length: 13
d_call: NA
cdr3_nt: TGTGCCAGCAGCTTTCAAAGGAACACTGAAGCTTTCTTT
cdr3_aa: CASSFQRNTEAFF

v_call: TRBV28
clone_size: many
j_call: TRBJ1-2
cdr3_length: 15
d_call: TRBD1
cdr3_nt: TGTGCCAGCAGTTTGCAGGGGGCAGATTTTAGTGGCTACACCTTC
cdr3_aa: CASSLQGADFSGYTF

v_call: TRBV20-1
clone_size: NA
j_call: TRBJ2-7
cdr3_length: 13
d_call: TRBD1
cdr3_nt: TGCAGTGCTAGAGATGGGACAGCGTACGAGCAGTACTTC
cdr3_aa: CSARDGTAYEQYF

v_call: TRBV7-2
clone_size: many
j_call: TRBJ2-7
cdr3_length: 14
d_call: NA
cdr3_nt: TGTGCCAGCAGCTTAGGGCGGAGCCAATACGAGCAGTACTTC
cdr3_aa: CASSLGRSQYEQYF

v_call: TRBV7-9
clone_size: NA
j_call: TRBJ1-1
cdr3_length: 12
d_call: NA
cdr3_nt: TGTGCCAGCAGCCTATTCGACACTGAAGCTTTCTTT
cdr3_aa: CASSLFDTEAFF

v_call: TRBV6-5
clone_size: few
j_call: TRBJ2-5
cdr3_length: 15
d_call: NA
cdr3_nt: TGTGCCAGCAGTTACTCTTCCAACCAAGCGGGGACCCAGTACTTC
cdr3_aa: CASSYSSNQAGTQYF

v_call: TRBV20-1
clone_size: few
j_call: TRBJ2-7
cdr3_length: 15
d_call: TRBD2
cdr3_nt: TGCAGTGCTAGATGGGGCACTAGCGGCAACTACGAGCAGTACTTC
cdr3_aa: CSARWGTSGNYEQYF

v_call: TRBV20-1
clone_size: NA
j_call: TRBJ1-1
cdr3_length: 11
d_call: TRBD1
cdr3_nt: TGCAGTGCTTCCCAGGGGGCGCGGGCTTTCTTT
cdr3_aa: CSASQGARAFF

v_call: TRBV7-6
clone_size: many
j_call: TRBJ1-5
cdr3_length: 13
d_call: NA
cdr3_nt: TGTGCCAGCAGCTTAGGGGTAGGTCAGCCCCAGCATTTT
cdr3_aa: CASSLGVGQPQHF

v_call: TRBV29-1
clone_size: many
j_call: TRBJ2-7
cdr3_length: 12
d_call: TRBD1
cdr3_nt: TGCAGCGTTGGACAGGGGGCGAGGGAGCAGTACTTC
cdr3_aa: CSVGQGAREQYF

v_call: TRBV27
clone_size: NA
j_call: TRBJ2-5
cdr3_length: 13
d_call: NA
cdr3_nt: TGTGCCAGCAGCTTCAGGCTGGCCGAGACCCAGTACTTC
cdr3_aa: CASSFRLAETQYF

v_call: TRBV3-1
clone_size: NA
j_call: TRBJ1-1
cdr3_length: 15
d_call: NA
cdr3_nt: TGTGCCAGCAGCCAAGTGGCAGGGAGGAACACTGAAGCTTTCTTT
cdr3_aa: CASSQVAGRNTEAFF

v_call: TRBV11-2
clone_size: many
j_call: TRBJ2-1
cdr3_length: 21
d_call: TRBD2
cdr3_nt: TGTGCCAGCAGCCATAAAGGAGGTAGCGGGAGCTCCACGGTGTTCTACAATGAGCAGTTCTTC
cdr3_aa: CASSHKGGSGSSTVFYNEQFF

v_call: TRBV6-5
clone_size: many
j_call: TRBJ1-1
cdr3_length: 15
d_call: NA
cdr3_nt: TGTGCCAGCAGTTACGCCCCCTCGGGGGGGAGCTTCTCAGTATTT
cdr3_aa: CASSYAPSGGSFSVF

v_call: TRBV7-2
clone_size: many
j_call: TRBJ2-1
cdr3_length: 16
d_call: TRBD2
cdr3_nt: TGTGCCAGCAGCTTAAGCGGAGCGGGATTATACAATGAGCAGTTCTTC
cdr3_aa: CASSLSGAGLYNEQFF

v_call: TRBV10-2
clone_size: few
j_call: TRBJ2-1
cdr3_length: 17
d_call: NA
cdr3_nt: TGCGCCAGCAACCCCCAGTGGGGTCTAGCTATTCCGGCTGAGCAGTTCTTC
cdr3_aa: CASNPQWGLAIPAEQFF

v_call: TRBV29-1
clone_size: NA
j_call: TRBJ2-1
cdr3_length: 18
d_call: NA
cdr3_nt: TGCAGCGTTGAGTTGTTAGACGTAGCGTCGAGCTCCTACAATGAGCAGTTCTTC
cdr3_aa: CSVELLDVASSSYNEQFF

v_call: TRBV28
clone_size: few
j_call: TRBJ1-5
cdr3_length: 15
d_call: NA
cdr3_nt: TGTGCCAGCAGTTTCGTGGGTGTGCGCAATCAGCCCCAGCATTTT
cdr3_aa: CASSFVGVRNQPQHF

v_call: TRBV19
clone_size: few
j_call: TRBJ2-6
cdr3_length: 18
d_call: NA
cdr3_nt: TGTGCCACCACCCCGGGAAGGGCTCGCCTCTCTGGGGCCAACGTCCTGACTTTC
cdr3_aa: CATTPGRARLSGANVLTF

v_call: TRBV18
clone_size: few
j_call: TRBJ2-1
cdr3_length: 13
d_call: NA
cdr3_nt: TGTGCCAGCTCCCCGGACCGCCTCAATGAGCAGTTCTTC
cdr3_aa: CASSPDRLNEQFF

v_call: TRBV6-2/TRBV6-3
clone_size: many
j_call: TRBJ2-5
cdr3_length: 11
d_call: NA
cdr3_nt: TGTGCCAGCAGTTACTTAGAGACCCAGTACTTC
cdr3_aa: CASSYLETQYF

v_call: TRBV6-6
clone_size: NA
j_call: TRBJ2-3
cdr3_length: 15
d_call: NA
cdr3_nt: TGTGCCTGCAGAACCGACAGGTTCTTCACAGATACGCAGTATTTT
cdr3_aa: CACRTDRFFTDTQYF

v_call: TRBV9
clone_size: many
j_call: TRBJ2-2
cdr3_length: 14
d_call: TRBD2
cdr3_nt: TGTGCCAGCAGCGTAGCGGGAGGTCCCGGGGAGCTGTTTTTT
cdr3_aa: CASSVAGGPGELFF

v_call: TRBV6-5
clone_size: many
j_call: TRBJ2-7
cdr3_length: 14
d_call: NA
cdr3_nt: TGTGCCAGCAGTTACTCGGCAGGGACCTACGAGCAGTACTTC
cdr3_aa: CASSYSAGTYEQYF

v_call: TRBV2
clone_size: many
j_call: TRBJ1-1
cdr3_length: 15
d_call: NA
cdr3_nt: TGTGCCAGCAGTGCGCAAAGGGACCGGAACACTGAAGCTTTCTTT
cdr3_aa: CASSAQRDRNTEAFF

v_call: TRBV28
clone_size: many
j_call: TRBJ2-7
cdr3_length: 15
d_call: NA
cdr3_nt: TGTGCCAGCAGTCCGGAACGACAGCCCTACTACGAGCAGTACTTC
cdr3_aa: CASSPERQPYYEQYF

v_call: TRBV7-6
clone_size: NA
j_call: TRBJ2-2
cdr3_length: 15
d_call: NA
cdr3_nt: TGTGCCAGCAGCGCGGGGGACAGACTGAGCGGGGAGCTGTTTTTT
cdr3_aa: CASSAGDRLSGELFF

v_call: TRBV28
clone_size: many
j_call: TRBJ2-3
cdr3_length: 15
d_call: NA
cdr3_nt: TGTGCCAGCAGTTTAGGGGACTCGACCACAGATACGCAGTATTTT
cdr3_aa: CASSLGDSTTDTQYF

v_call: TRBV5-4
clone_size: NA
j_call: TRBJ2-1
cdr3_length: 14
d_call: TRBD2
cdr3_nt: TGTGCCAGCAGCGCGACTAGCGGTGGGTATGAGCAGTTCTTC
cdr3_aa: CASSATSGGYEQFF

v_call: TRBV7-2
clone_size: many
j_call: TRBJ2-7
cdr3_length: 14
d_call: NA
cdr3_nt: TGTGCCAGCAGCGGGGGACGGATACCCTACGAGCAGTACTTC
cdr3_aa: CASSGGRIPYEQYF

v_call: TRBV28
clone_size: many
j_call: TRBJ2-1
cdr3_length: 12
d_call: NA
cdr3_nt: TGTGCCAGCAGTCATAACCCTAGTGAGCAGTTCTTC
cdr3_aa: CASSHNPSEQFF

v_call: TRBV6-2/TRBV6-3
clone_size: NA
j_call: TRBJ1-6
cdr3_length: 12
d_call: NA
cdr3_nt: TGTGCCAGCAGCTGGGAGGTTTCACCCCTCCACTTT
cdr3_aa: CASSWEVSPLHF

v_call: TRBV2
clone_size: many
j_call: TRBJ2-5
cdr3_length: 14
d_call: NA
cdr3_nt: TGTGCCAGCAGTGAAGACAGGAGACAAGAGACCCAGTACTTC
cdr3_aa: CASSEDRRQETQYF

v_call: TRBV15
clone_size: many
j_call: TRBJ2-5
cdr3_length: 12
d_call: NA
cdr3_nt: TGTGCCACCAGCAGGGGCCCAGAGACCCAGTACTTC
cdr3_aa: CATSRGPETQYF

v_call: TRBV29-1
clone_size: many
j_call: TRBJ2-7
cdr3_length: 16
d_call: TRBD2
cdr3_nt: TGCAGCGTTGAAGAGGGACTAGCGCAACGACCATACGAGCAGTACTTC
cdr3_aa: CSVEEGLAQRPYEQYF

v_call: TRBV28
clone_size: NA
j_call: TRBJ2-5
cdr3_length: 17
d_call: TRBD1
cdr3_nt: TGTGCCAGCACCCCGTCGCGGGGACAGGGGGAGCAAGAGACCCAGTACTTC
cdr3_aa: CASTPSRGQGEQETQYF